This T cell receptor beta chain was profiled in a study of immune evolution from preneoplasia to lung adenocarcinoma. Study results and caveats: From normal lung to invasive adenocarcinoma, top clone frequencies appeared to decrease. Later-stage lesions seemingly showed higher T cell density and diversity than normal lung. Highest clonality occurred in KRAS-mutant, not EGFR-mutant or double wild-type, nodules.

A single count supports this clone. The target antigen is unknown. A much larger clone differs by one base, so this may be a read error. Different DNA sequences within this sample yield the same CDR3. TCRdb's table, derived via immunoSEQ multiplex PCR, lists solely in-frame clones and lacks some. This sample has about 3,400 clones; 65% to 85% occur once, and the top ten carry about 9.1%. After pathologic assessment, macro-dissection selected premalignant or tumor cells for extraction. The receptor comes from a person aged 70 to 85 with lung adenocarcinoma. Sequenced sample: FFPE atypical adenomatous hyperplasia tissue from the lung. Noted subset: atypical adenomatous hyperplasia (AAH), lung preneoplasia.

CDR3 bases: TGTGCCAGCGTGATAGCTGGGGCCAACGTTCTGACTTTC. Translated, it gives CASVIAGANVLTF. The chain couples TRBV5-6 to TRBJ2-6, with D possibly matching TRBD1 (5 bases). CDR1 is SGHDT, CDR2 YYEEEE, per germline. The CDR3 totals 13 residues.